This T cell receptor (beta chain) came from a study of human T cells and chemical hapten exposure. Study-wide results and limits: No shift was seen in TCRs above 1 in 1000 frequency with DPC sensitization.

V dropped 3 bases and J dropped 3; count of bases not matched to a gene: 2. The germline V gene encodes CDR1 GTSNPN and CDR2 SVGIG (reference sequence). The CDR3 has 12 amino acids. Worth noting for this clonotype: The antigen is not known.

Per the study methods: Ranging from roughly 20,000 to 750,000, TCR counts per sample had a median value of approximately 99,000. TCRdb reprocessed the RACE reads via MiXCR and lists one record per CDR3 protein. Here the V and J calls rest on TCRdb's processing, not on the authors' analysis. The table has under 95,000 distinct CDR3 sequences, about 8.7% seen once. The time point was: healthy volunteer bleed at 2 weeks. The total RNA was obtained from whole blood that was not fractionated. The chain recombines TRBV30 with TRBJ2-7, with 7 bases matching TRBD1. The TCR sequence derives from a female donor in good health. Some clones in this sample may be carry-over from other donors' samples. Sequenced material: whole blood. This CDR3 reads CAWRGGNYEQYF. The DNA of the CDR3 is TGTGCCTGGAGAGGGGGCAACTACGAGCAGTACTTC.